The clone carrying this T cell receptor beta chain showed up just a few times. Its antigen is not identified. Germline loops: CDR1 SGHRS, CDR2 YFSETQ. This CDR3 is built from 12 residues. V was shortened by 4 bases and J by 3 bases, with 8 bases between the two germline ends. This record belongs to a study of neurological immune-mediated disorders. Study-level findings and limits: HTLV-1-associated myelopathy displayed the greatest TCR clonal expansion, and multiple sclerosis exhibited the smallest, lower than that of healthy controls.

TCRdb passed the 5' RACE reads through MiXCR, listing each CDR3 protein once. Of about 77,000 distinct CDR3 sequences listed, about 9.7% are singletons. The clonotype originates from a man in his fifties or sixties in good health. Sample: PBMCs. The chain carries TRBV5-1 and TRBJ2-7; either TRBD1 or TRBD2 may supply D (5 bases each). The CDR3 DNA is TGCGCCAGCAGCGGGACGATCTACGAGCAGTACTTC. The encoded protein is CASSGTIYEQYF.